This TCR beta chain derives from a study of blood T cell repertoires in COVID-19. The wider study: Sites across the United States, Italy and Spain contributed samples from acute and convalescent COVID-19. Nucleic acid was either cDNA or gDNA, and it came from T cells, B-cell-depleted T cells, or PBMCs.

Some clones are missing from TCRdb's copy, which holds only in-frame ones; the method was immunoSEQ multiplex PCR. The repertoire has roughly 380,000 clones, 88% of them found once; the top ten carry over 1%. Germline lookup yields CDR1 SEHNR and CDR2 FQNEAQ (reference sequence). The V and J ends lost 5 bases and 8 bases respectively, with 12 bases between them. The length of the CDR3 is 12 residues. Enrollees, roughly 18 to 90 years old, lived in approximately 25 US areas. Donors were grouped by their self-reported clinical history. The origin of this receptor is a young woman who had been exposed to COVID-19. The specimen sequenced was PBMCs or T cells enriched from blood (not recorded which). The chain joins TRBV7-9 to TRBJ1-2, with a tentative D call TRBD1 (6 bases). The CDR3 nucleotides read TGTGCCAGCAGCCCTGGCGGACAGGGCTACACCTTC. Protein: CASSPGGQGYTF.